The following is a T cell receptor beta chain sequence with its context. This CDR3 has 16 residues. Per the germline V gene, CDR1 is WNHNN and CDR2 is SYGVQD (reference sequence). The V and J ends lost 2 bases and 0 bases respectively, with 10 bases between them. The data were taken from a study of cytomegalovirus exposure and HLA in healthy donors. PCR used 60 Vbeta primers and 13 Jbeta primers. This table comes from immunoSEQ multiplex PCR, and its TCRdb copy is limited to in-frame clones, with some not included. The sample contains approximately 120,000 clones, roughly 69% of which appear only once.

The sample consisted of PBMCs. This sequence joins TRBV10-1 and TRBJ2-2; D unclear. The sequence was collected from a human donor in good health. The CDR3 DNA sequence: TGCGCCAGCAGTGAGCGAGGCCGGACGAACACCGGGGAGCTGTTTTTT. Amino acid sequence: CASSERGRTNTGELFF.